Sequencing of this T cell receptor (beta chain) was carried out in a study of OX40 agonist ivuxolimab in advanced cancers. Study-level information: Ivuxolimab, an antibody that agonizes OX40 (CD134), was administered to the patients. More than 35% of patients had received prior checkpoint inhibitor therapy.

The CDR3 spans 19 residues. Germline loops: CDR1 SGHTA, CDR2 FQGTGA. The V and J ends lost 2 bases and 3 bases, in that order; junction bases with no gene match: 16. Points on this clone: The target antigen is unknown.

General study findings and limits: Some of the nonresponding patients also showed low levels of normalized T-cell clonal expansion.

Only in-frame clones appear in the TCRdb table, and some are missing; sequencing was by immunoSEQ multiplex PCR. Among some 18,000 clones listed, roughly four fifths were seen once. The sample in question was CD4+ or CD8+ T cells sorted from blood, obtained in a trial of the OX40 agonist ivuxolimab. This sequence originates from an adult with an advanced solid tumor such as melanoma, head and neck, liver or kidney cancer. This chain joins TRBV7-3 and TRBJ2-5; TRBD2 matches at 9 bases. DNA for the CDR3: TGTGCCAGCAGCTTAGCAGGCGGTGTCCTAGCGGGGAGTGAAGAGACCCAGTACTTC. Protein sequence: CASSLAGGVLAGSEETQYF.